This T cell receptor beta chain was sequenced for a study of cytomegalovirus exposure and HLA in healthy donors. CDR3 length: 15 amino acids. The germline gives CDR1 SEHNR, CDR2 FQNEAQ (reference sequence). With 2 bases removed from V and 3 bases from J, the gap between germline ends came to 14 bases. 13 Jbeta primers and 60 Vbeta primers were used for the PCR. Sequenced by immunoSEQ multiplex PCR; TCRdb stores in-frame clones only, minus some. Counted here are roughly 150,000 clones, over 70% occurring once; the ten biggest clones make up approximately 3%. This sequence was found in a male donor in good health and CMV-seronegative. Sequencing was done on a sample of PBMCs. This sequence joins TRBV7-9 and TRBJ2-7; possibly TRBD2 for D (5 bases). CDR3 sequence reads: CASSLLVIGDYEQYF. In nucleotides, the CDR3 is TGTGCCAGCAGCTTACTCGTAATCGGGGACTACGAGCAGTACTTC.